The 19 T cell receptor beta chains below all came from one sample that was sequenced in a study of blood T cell repertoires in COVID-19. Sequenced by immunoSEQ multiplex PCR; TCRdb stores in-frame clones only, minus some. The table shows hundreds of thousands of clones, with about nine tenths occurring only once. The sequenced material came from PBMCs or T cells enriched from blood (not recorded which). Receptors were obtained from a man aged 30 to 45 who had recovered from COVID-19.

V gene TRBV5-1 combines with J gene TRBJ1-1, with a possible D match to TRBD1 (5 bases). Germline CDR1 reads SGHRS; CDR2 reads YFSETQ. Trimming stripped 0 bases from V and 0 bases from J, with 12 bases between. The CDR3 consists of 16 residues. This chain's CDR3 is CASSLDGGRMNTEAFF. CDR3 nucleotides: TGCGCCAGCAGCTTGGATGGGGGGAGAATGAACACTGAAGCTTTCTTT. Based on the CDR3 plus reference TRBV5-1 and TRBJ1-1, the full variable domain is KAGVTQTPRYLIKTRGQQVTLSCSPISGHRSVSWYQQTPGQGLQFLFEYFSETQRNKGNFPGRFSGRQFSNSRSEMNVSTLELGDSALYLCASSLDGGRMNTEAFFGQGTRLTVV.

This rearrangement joins TRBV6-5 to TRBJ1-5, with a possible D match to TRBD1 (6 bases). The V end was cut by 2 bases, the J end by 3 bases, with 8 bases between. This CDR3 has 14 amino acids. Germline assignment: CDR1 MNHEY and CDR2 SVGAGI. The CDR3 DNA reads TGTGCCAGCAGTTACACAGGGTTCAATCAGCCCCAGCATTTT. Protein sequence: CASSYTGFNQPQHF.

The table lists this clone with a count of one. The chain combines TRBV28 with TRBJ2-5; the match to TRBD1 covers 8 bases. This CDR3 contains 16 residues. Germline V CDR1 and CDR2: MDHEN, SYDVKM. Germline trimming cut 6 bases from V and 6 bases from J; bases unmatched to any gene: 15. CDR3 sequence (DNA): TGTGCCAGCAGCCCGGTTCTGCAGGGGGCCTGGAAGACCCAGTACTTC. Translating gives CASSPVLQGAWKTQYF. Together with reference TRBV28 and TRBJ2-5, the CDR3 gives the full variable domain: DVKVTQSSRYLVKRTGEKVFLECVQDMDHENMFWYRQDPGLGLRLIYFSYDVKMKEKGDIPEGYSVSREKKERFSLILESASTNQTSMYLCASSPVLQGAWKTQYFGPGTRLLVL.

The CDR3 is CAIIAGTGDWDEQFF. CDR3 coding DNA: TGTGCCATCATCGCCGGGACAGGGGATTGGGATGAGCAGTTCTTC. This chain connects TRBV28 to TRBJ2-1; 10 nucleotides align to TRBD1. The CDR3 loop spans 15 amino acids. Trimming at V came to 10 bases and at J to 8 bases, leaving 14 bases not matched to a gene. Germline V gene data show CDR1 as MDHEN and CDR2 as SYDVKM.

The chain has TRBV9 and TRBJ2-2, with TRBD2 matching 8 bases. Per the germline V gene, CDR1 is SGDLS and CDR2 is YYNGEE. This CDR3 is built from 15 residues. Trimming at V came to 0 bases and at J to 6 bases, leaving 4 bases not matched to a gene. The CDR3 DNA reads TGTGCCAGCAGCGTAGGGGGGACTAGGGCCGGGGAGCTGTTTTTT. This codes for CASSVGGTRAGELFF.

V is TRBV14 and J is TRBJ1-2; 9 bases align to TRBD1. Germline V gene sequence: CDR1 SGHDN, CDR2 FVKESK. J lost 2 bases, V lost 5 bases, and 12 bases had no gene match. The CDR3 sequence is 17 residues long. The CDR3 spells CASSANPGTGYNYGYTF. The DNA of the CDR3 is TGTGCCAGCAGCGCCAACCCCGGGACAGGGTACAACTATGGCTACACCTTC. Together with reference TRBV14 and TRBJ1-2, the CDR3 gives the full variable domain: EAGVTQFPSHSVIEKGQTVTLRCDPISGHDNLYWYRRVMGKEIKFLLHFVKESKQDESGMPNNRFLAERTGGTYSTLKVQPAELEDSGVYFCASSANPGTGYNYGYTFGSGTRLTVV.

This sequence joins TRBV3-1 (or the pseudogene TRBV3-2) and TRBJ2-7; 8 bases agree with TRBD2. The V and J ends lost 6 bases and 3 bases, in that order; junction bases with no gene match: 10. CDR1 and CDR2 (germline): LGHDT, YNNKEL (reference sequence). CDR3 length: 15 residues. CDR3 in DNA: TGTGCCAGCAGTCGCGGGGGGCACGGTAACTACGAGCAGTACTTC. Residues: CASSRGGHGNYEQYF.

A few counts support this clone. The gene calls are TRBV5-1 and TRBJ2-2, with D tentatively TRBD2 (6 bases). Trimming took off 0 bases at V and 4 bases at J, with 10 bases between the two ends. Germline CDR1 reads SGHRS; CDR2 reads YFSETQ. This CDR3 has 15 residues. CDR3 region: CASSLVAGPTGELFF. In nucleotides, the CDR3 is TGCGCCAGCAGCTTGGTGGCGGGGCCCACCGGGGAGCTGTTTTTT.

This clone was observed a few times. V gene TRBV25-1 combines with J gene TRBJ1-2; no definite D call. Germline lookup yields CDR1 MGHDK and CDR2 SYGVNS. CDR3 length: 12 residues. V dropped 1 base and J dropped 7 bases, with 7 bases sitting between them. The chain's CDR3 is CASSEWESGYTF. Here the CDR3 DNA reads TGTGCCAGCAGTGAATGGGAGTCTGGCTACACCTTC.

This clone was counted many times. V gene TRBV6-4 combines with J gene TRBJ2-1, with 14 bases aligning to TRBD2. CDR1 is MRHNA and CDR2 is SNTAGT in the germline V gene. V shed 3 bases, J shed 6 bases, and the junction held 1 base outside the gene matches. The length of the CDR3 is 15 residues. The CDR3: CASSEGTSGSNEQFF. CDR3 nucleotides: TGTGCCAGCAGTGAGGGGACTAGCGGGAGCAATGAGCAGTTCTTC.

V gene TRBV6-1 combines with J gene TRBJ2-7; 14 bases match TRBD2. The CDR3 totals 16 residues. The V gene's germline CDR1 is MNHNS and CDR2 SASEGT. J was trimmed by 3 bases and V by 2 bases; bases with no gene match: 3. The DNA for the CDR3 is TGTGCCAGCAGTGAATTAGGGACTAGCGGGAGCTACGAGCAGTACTTC. Translation gives CASSELGTSGSYEQYF.

Concerning this clone itself: Other DNA variants within this sample encode the same CDR3. The CDR3 loop reads CASSLDRGYGYTF. The CDR3 DNA follows: TGTGCCAGCAGCTTGGACAGGGGGTACGGCTACACCTTC. This chain uses TRBV11-3 with TRBJ1-2; 10 nucleotides agree with TRBD1. The junction had 3 bases not matched to a gene; V was cut back by 3 bases and J by 8 bases. Looked up from germline, CDR1 is SGHNT and CDR2 is YENEEA. This CDR3 contains 13 residues.

The genes are TRBV5-1 and TRBJ1-4; D is possibly TRBD1 (6 bases). Trimming cost V 4 bases and J 2 bases, with 15 bases left between them. The CDR3 has 16 amino acids. Per the germline V gene, CDR1 is SGHRS and CDR2 is YFSETQ. The CDR3 spells CASSAGGGVTNEKLFF. Written as DNA, the CDR3 is TGCGCCAGCAGCGCGGGGGGCGGCGTCACTAATGAAAAACTGTTTTTT.

The gene calls are TRBV6-5 and TRBJ1-1; perhaps TRBD1 as D (5 bases). From germline, CDR1 is MNHEY and CDR2 SVGAGI. The CDR3 totals 13 residues. V gave up 7 bases and J gave up 4 bases, with 13 bases separating them. CDR3 residues: CASNGGRVTEAFF. DNA for the CDR3: TGTGCCAGCAACGGGGGTAGGGTCACTGAAGCTTTCTTT.

The genes are TRBV27 and TRBJ2-5; a possible D gene is TRBD1 (5 bases). The CDR3 extends over 15 amino acids. Looked up from germline, CDR1 is MNHEY and CDR2 is SMNVEV (reference sequence). V lost 0 bases to trimming and J lost 5 bases, with 13 bases between them. The CDR3 reads CASSLSIGAGETQYF. CDR3 coding DNA: TGTGCCAGCAGTTTATCGATAGGGGCTGGGGAGACCCAGTACTTC.

The rearrangement links TRBV11-2 to TRBJ2-3, with TRBD1 as a possible D gene (5 bases). The CDR3 length is 14 residues. Germline CDR1 SGHAT, CDR2 FQNNGV. Trimming cost V 8 bases and J 2 bases, with 14 bases left between them. CDR3 loop: CASGATRLTDTQYF. The CDR3 DNA reads TGTGCCAGCGGGGCGACCAGACTCACAGATACGCAGTATTTT.

Written as DNA, the CDR3 is TGTGCCAGCAATTGGGGGCTCGCGAACACCGGGGAGCTGTTTTTT. This translates into CASNWGLANTGELFF. V gene TRBV11-2 combines with J gene TRBJ2-2; D is possibly TRBD1 (6 bases). The germline V gene encodes CDR1 SGHAT and CDR2 FQNNGV. The CDR3 sequence is 15 residues long. V was cut by 7 bases and J by 0 bases, with 12 bases left in between.

This sequence joins TRBV25-1 and TRBJ2-1, with 7 bases that match TRBD2. V lost 0 bases and J lost 0; bases outside the gene matches: 5. Germline CDR1 is MGHDK and CDR2 is SYGVNS. The CDR3 runs to 17 residues. CDR3 sequence: CASSEYWRESSYNEQFF. CDR3 DNA sequence: TGTGCCAGCAGTGAATACTGGCGGGAGAGCTCCTACAATGAGCAGTTCTTC.

The V gene is TRBV21-1, the J gene TRBJ2-7; the table's D call, TRBD1, has no DNA check behind it. TRBV21-1 represents a pseudogene. CDR3 length: 18 residues. The CDR3 loop is CASSPMAHLTKTDHEQYF. The CDR3 coding sequence is TGTGCCAGCAGCCCCATGGCCCATTTGACCAAGACAGACCACGAGCAGTACTTC.